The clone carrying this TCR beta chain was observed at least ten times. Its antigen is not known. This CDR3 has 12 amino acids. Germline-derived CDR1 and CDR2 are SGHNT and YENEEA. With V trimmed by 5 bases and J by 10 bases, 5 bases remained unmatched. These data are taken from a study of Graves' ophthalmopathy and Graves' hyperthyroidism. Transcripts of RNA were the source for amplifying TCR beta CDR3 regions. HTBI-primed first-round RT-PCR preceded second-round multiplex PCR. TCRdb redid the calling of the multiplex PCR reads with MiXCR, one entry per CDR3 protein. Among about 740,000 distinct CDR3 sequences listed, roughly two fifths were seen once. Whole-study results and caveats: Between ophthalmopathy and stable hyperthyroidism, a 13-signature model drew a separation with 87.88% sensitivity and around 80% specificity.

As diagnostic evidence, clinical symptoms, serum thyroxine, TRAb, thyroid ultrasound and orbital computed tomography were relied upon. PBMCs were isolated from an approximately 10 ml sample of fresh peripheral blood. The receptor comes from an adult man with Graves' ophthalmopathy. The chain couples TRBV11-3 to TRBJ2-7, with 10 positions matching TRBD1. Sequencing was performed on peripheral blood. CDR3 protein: CASSRDRGHQYF. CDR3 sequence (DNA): TGTGCCAGCAGCCGGGACAGGGGCCATCAGTACTTC. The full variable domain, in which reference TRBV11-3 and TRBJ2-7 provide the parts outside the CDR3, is EAGVVQSPRYKIIEKKQPVAFWCNPISGHNTLYWYLQNLGQGPELLIRYENEEAVDDSQLPKDRFSAERLKGVDSTLKIQPAELGDSAVYLCASSRDRGHQYFGPGTRLTVT.